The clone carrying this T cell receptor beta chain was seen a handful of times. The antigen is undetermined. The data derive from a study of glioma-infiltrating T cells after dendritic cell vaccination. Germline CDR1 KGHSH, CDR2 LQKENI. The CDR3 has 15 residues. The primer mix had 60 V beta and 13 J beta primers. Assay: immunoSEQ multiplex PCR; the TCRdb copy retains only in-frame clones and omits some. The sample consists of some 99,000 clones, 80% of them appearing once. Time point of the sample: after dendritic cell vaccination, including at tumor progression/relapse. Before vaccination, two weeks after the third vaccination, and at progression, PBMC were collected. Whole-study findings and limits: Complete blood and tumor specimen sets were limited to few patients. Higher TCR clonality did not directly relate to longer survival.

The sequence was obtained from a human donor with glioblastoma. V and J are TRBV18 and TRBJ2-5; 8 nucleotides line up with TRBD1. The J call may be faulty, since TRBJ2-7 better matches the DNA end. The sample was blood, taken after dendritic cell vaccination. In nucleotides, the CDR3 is TGTGCCAGCTCACGCTCAGGGGGCTATGAAAGCGAGCAGTACTTC. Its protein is CASSRSGGYESEQYF.